The 31 T cell receptor beta chains below all came from one sample that was sequenced in a study of OX40 agonist ivuxolimab in advanced cancers. Only in-frame clones appear in the TCRdb table, and some are missing; sequencing was by immunoSEQ multiplex PCR. The sample shows some 73,000 clones, around 83% of them seen only once. The sample consisted of CD4+ or CD8+ T cells sorted from blood, taken in a trial of the OX40 agonist ivuxolimab. The receptors were sampled from an adult with an advanced solid tumor such as melanoma, head and neck, liver or kidney cancer.

This clone has a single count. The chain is built from TRBV29-1 and TRBJ2-7, with a weak D call TRBD1 (5 bases). The germline V gene encodes CDR1 SQVTM and CDR2 ANQGSEA. The V and J ends lost 5 bases and 2 bases respectively, with 10 bases between them. This CDR3 spans 12 amino acids. As DNA, the CDR3 is TGCAGCGTTTCGACAGTTGCCTACGAGCAGTACTTC. Its translation: CSVSTVAYEQYF.

The rearrangement joins TRBV6-1 to TRBJ2-7, with D hard to call. The V gene lost 6 bases and the J gene lost 3 bases, with 9 bases spanning the gap. This CDR3 is 12 amino acids long. Per the germline V gene, CDR1 is MNHNS and CDR2 is SASEGT. The CDR3 sequence: CASSRTSYEQYF. DNA for the CDR3: TGTGCCAGCAGCCGAACAAGCTACGAGCAGTACTTC.

The chain combines TRBV29-1 with TRBJ1-1; TRBD1 matches 7 bases. With 0 bases clipped from V and 5 bases from J, the junction kept 9 bases outside the gene matches. This CDR3 has 15 residues. Per germline, CDR1 SQVTM and CDR2 ANQGSEA. The DNA of the CDR3 is TGCAGCGTTGAAGATAGAGACAGGGCCGGGACTGAAGCTTTCTTT. Protein: CSVEDRDRAGTEAFF. Complete variable domain (other parts from reference TRBV29-1 and TRBJ1-1): SAVISQKPSRDICQRGTSLTIQCQVDSQVTMMFWYRQQPGQSLTLIATANQGSEATYESGFVIDKFPISRPNLTFSTLTVSNMSPEDSSIYLCSVEDRDRAGTEAFFGQGTRLTVV.

J is TRBJ1-1 and V is TRBV5-4, with TRBD1 identical over 7 bases. The CDR3 is made up of 18 amino acids. CDR1 SGHNT and CDR2 YYREEE come from the germline V gene (reference sequence). Trimming cost V 4 bases and J 2 bases; bases outside gene matches: 17. CDR3 residues: CASSTEQGRTRINTEAFF. CDR3 in DNA: TGTGCCAGCAGCACAGAACAGGGGCGAACGAGGATAAACACTGAAGCTTTCTTT.

This clone is classed as medium-sized. The chain combines TRBV5-5 with TRBJ1-1, with unresolved D. Deletions cut 6 bases from V and 1 base from J, with 16 bases between. The length of the CDR3 is 15 residues. Germline V gene data show CDR1 as SGHKS and CDR2 as YYEKEE (reference sequence). In DNA form, the CDR3 reads TGTGCCAGCATCGACACCACTTGGAAGAACACTGAAGCTTTCTTT. Its protein is CASIDTTWKNTEAFF.

This clone occurred once. The chain links TRBV5-4 to TRBJ1-2, with a weak D call TRBD1 (6 bases). The CDR3 spans 13 residues. Trimming left V 6 bases short and J 2 bases short, with 11 bases between. Germline-derived CDR1 and CDR2 are SGHNT and YYREEE (reference sequence). CDR3 loop: CASTRDTNYGYTF. CDR3 bases: TGTGCCAGCACCCGGGACACAAACTATGGCTACACCTTC.

This chain links TRBV9 with TRBJ2-2; D is uncertain. The CDR3 is 15 residues long. Per germline, CDR1 SGDLS and CDR2 YYNGEE. Deletions cut 2 bases from V and 0 bases from J, with 8 bases between. CDR3 coding DNA: TGTGCCAGCAGCGTCACCCTAGCGAACACCGGGGAGCTGTTTTTT. This translates into CASSVTLANTGELFF. The full variable domain, in which reference TRBV9 and TRBJ2-2 provide the parts outside the CDR3, is DSGVTQTPKHLITATGQRVTLRCSPRSGDLSVYWYQQSLDQGLQFLIQYYNGEERAKGNILERFSAQQFPDLHSELNLSSLELGDSALYFCASSVTLANTGELFFGEGSRLTVL.

Note on this clone: At one end the junction does not follow the germline gene, possibly because of a read error. This chain connects TRBV2 to TRBJ1-1; 8 bases fit TRBD1. The germline V gene has CDR1 SNHLY and CDR2 FYNNEI. The CDR3 runs 12 residues. CDR3: CASSEPDRGAVF. CDR3 sequence (DNA): TGTGCCAGCAGTGAACCTGACAGGGGAGCAGTCTTT.

This clone is a singleton in its sample. The J gene is TRBJ1-1, the V gene TRBV6-5; no firm D call. Germline lookup yields CDR1 MNHEY and CDR2 SVGAGI. V was shortened by 6 bases and J by 5 bases, with 7 bases between the two germline ends. CDR3 length: 11 amino acids. Here the CDR3 reads CASRMSTEAFF. In DNA form, the CDR3 reads TGTGCCAGCAGGATGTCGACTGAAGCTTTCTTT.

CDR3 DNA sequence: TGTGCCAGCAGTGACAGGGGTTACACCTTC. This encodes CASSDRGYTF. The gene calls are TRBV6-6 and TRBJ1-2; 8 nucleotides line up with TRBD1. V lost 5 bases and J lost 11; bases outside the gene matches: 1. Germline V gene sequence: CDR1 MNHNY, CDR2 SVGAGI (reference sequence). This CDR3 spans 10 amino acids.

The chain carries TRBV5-1 and TRBJ2-1, with 9 bases fitting TRBD1. V was pared by 0 bases and J by 10 bases, with 5 bases of the junction left unmatched. Germline assignment: CDR1 SGHRS and CDR2 YFSETQ. This CDR3 region has 14 residues. The CDR3 spells CASSLEQGAREQFF. CDR3 nucleotide sequence: TGCGCCAGCAGCTTGGAACAGGGGGCAAGGGAGCAGTTCTTC.

This clone showed up just a few times. The CDR3 here is CAYREGKTQYF. The CDR3 DNA reads TGTGCCTACAGGGAGGGAAAGACCCAGTACTTC. The chain recombines TRBV30 with TRBJ2-5, with a weak D call TRBD2 (7 bases). V gave up 7 bases and J gave up 6 bases, with 12 bases separating them. Per germline, CDR1 GTSNPN and CDR2 SVGIG (reference sequence). CDR3 size: 11 residues.

CDR3 protein: CASSMSGRGIEQFF. The DNA for the CDR3 is TGTGCCAGTAGTATGAGCGGGAGGGGAATTGAGCAGTTCTTC. This chain uses TRBV19 with TRBJ2-1, with 10 bases aligning to TRBD2. The CDR3 contains 14 residues. Germline trimming cut 3 bases from V and 9 bases from J; bases unmatched to any gene: 5. Germline-derived CDR1 and CDR2 are LNHDA and SQIVND (reference sequence).

The genes are TRBV19 and TRBJ2-2; D is possibly TRBD1 or TRBD2 (5 bases each). Trimming took 9 bases from V and 0 from J, leaving 11 bases between them. CDR1 and CDR2 (germline): LNHDA, SQIVND (reference sequence). The CDR3 is 14 amino acids. Here the CDR3 DNA reads TGTGCCAGCTCCTTGGGGGCGAACACCGGGGAGCTGTTTTTT. It encodes CASSLGANTGELFF.

The chain links TRBV18 to TRBJ1-3; TRBD1 might be the D (6 bases). From germline, CDR1 is KGHSH and CDR2 LQKENI. Trimming left V 6 bases short and J 2 bases short, with 14 bases between. The CDR3 contains 15 residues. CDR3 nucleotides: TGTGCCAGCTCTACCGGGAGGGGGACTGGAAACACCATATATTTT. As protein: CASSTGRGTGNTIYF.

The chain recombines TRBV7-2 with TRBJ2-2; possibly TRBD2 for D (5 bases). With 0 bases removed from V and 1 base from J, the gap between germline ends came to 12 bases. The V gene's germline CDR1 is SGHTA and CDR2 FQGNSA. The CDR3 consists of 17 residues. The CDR3 sequence: CASSLALRVLNTGELFF. The CDR3 bases are TGTGCCAGCAGCTTAGCGCTGAGGGTACTGAACACCGGGGAGCTGTTTTTT.

This chain connects TRBV5-1 to TRBJ2-7; TRBD1 is a possible D gene (5 bases). Per germline, CDR1 SGHRS and CDR2 YFSETQ. Between the trimmed V and J ends, which lost 4 bases and 3 bases, there was a span of 20 bases. This CDR3 is 16 amino acids long. CDR3 in amino acids: CASSRAWTRGNYEQYF. The CDR3 DNA reads TGCGCCAGCAGCAGGGCGTGGACAAGAGGTAACTACGAGCAGTACTTC. Complete variable domain (other parts from reference TRBV5-1 and TRBJ2-7): KAGVTQTPRYLIKTRGQQVTLSCSPISGHRSVSWYQQTPGQGLQFLFEYFSETQRNKGNFPGRFSGRQFSNSRSEMNVSTLELGDSALYLCASSRAWTRGNYEQYFGPGTRLTVT.

The chain employs TRBV28 and TRBJ2-5; D is perhaps TRBD2 (6 bases). CDR1 is MDHEN, CDR2 SYDVKM, per germline. V shed 5 bases and J shed 4 bases, with 14 bases lying between them. The CDR3 covers 14 residues. CDR3 amino acids: CASSGPLGGETQYF. CDR3 coding DNA: TGTGCCAGCAGTGGACCGCTGGGGGGAGAGACCCAGTACTTC.

Only one count was recorded for this clone. CDR3: CASSLGTGGNEKLFF. The DNA for the CDR3 is TGTGCCAGCAGCTTAGGTACAGGGGGAAATGAAAAACTGTTTTTT. This chain uses TRBV7-9 with TRBJ1-4; TRBD1 matches 8 bases. CDR3 length: 15 residues. Germline trimming cut 1 base from V and 5 bases from J; bases unmatched to any gene: 3. Per germline, CDR1 SEHNR and CDR2 FQNEAQ (reference sequence).

This chain uses TRBV19 with TRBJ2-1; weak D call: TRBD1 (5 bases). The CDR3 runs to 11 residues. Germline lookup yields CDR1 LNHDA and CDR2 SQIVND (reference sequence). The V and J ends lost 6 bases and 8 bases respectively, with 8 bases between them. This chain's CDR3 is CASSQGYEQFF. CDR3 DNA: TGTGCCAGTAGCCAGGGTTATGAGCAGTTCTTC.

The chain carries TRBV29-1 and TRBJ2-1; no firm D call. Per germline, CDR1 SQVTM and CDR2 ANQGSEA. V was pared by 4 bases and J by 6 bases, with 13 bases between. The CDR3 extends over 13 amino acids. CDR3 region: CSVVIGVANEQFF. CDR3 in DNA: TGCAGCGTTGTTATTGGTGTGGCCAATGAGCAGTTCTTC.

The chain combines TRBV4-2 with TRBJ2-1, with D maybe TRBD1 (5 bases). This CDR3 comprises 14 residues. Germline-derived CDR1 and CDR2 are LGHNA and YNFKEQ. The V end lost 2 bases, the J end lost 5 bases, and 10 bases lay between the germline ends. The CDR3 DNA sequence: TGTGCCAGCAGCCAAATGGACAAGAACAATGAGCAGTTCTTC. Its protein product is CASSQMDKNNEQFF.

The chain uses TRBV5-5 and TRBJ1-2; no clear D. Germline values: CDR1 SGHKS, CDR2 YYEKEE (reference sequence). The CDR3 has 14 amino acids. V dropped 2 bases and J dropped 4 bases, with 12 bases sitting between them. CDR3 DNA: TGTGCCAGCAGCTTAGAGGGTGGACTCTATGGCTACACCTTC. It specifies CASSLEGGLYGYTF.

The V call is TRBV6-5, the J call TRBJ2-7; D ambiguous. CDR1 and CDR2 (germline): MNHEY, SVGAGI. CDR3 length: 13 residues. The ends were cut back, 6 bases at V and 5 bases at J, with 14 bases in the middle. Here the CDR3 reads CASSLSTRDEQYF. The CDR3 DNA follows: TGTGCCAGCAGCCTATCGACAAGGGACGAGCAGTACTTC.

The chain is built from TRBV7-6 and TRBJ2-1; D not resolved. Germline CDR1 SGHVS, CDR2 FNYEAQ. The V gene lost 5 bases and the J gene lost 0 bases, with 20 bases spanning the gap. CDR3 length: 18 residues. The CDR3 here is CASSLTALAVLSYNEQFF. The CDR3 nucleotides are TGTGCCAGCAGCCTCACTGCTTTGGCGGTTCTCTCCTACAATGAGCAGTTCTTC.

The chain couples TRBV12-5 to TRBJ1-1; D is unresolved. The CDR3 sequence is 13 residues long. The germline V and J ends were trimmed by 1 base and 8 bases, with 11 bases remaining between them. CDR1 is LGHNT, CDR2 FRNRAP, per germline. The CDR3 DNA sequence: TGTGCTAGTGGTTTGGAGGCAGGCCTGGAAGCTTTCTTT. Translating it yields CASGLEAGLEAFF.

This chain connects TRBV6-6 to TRBJ2-5; D is tentatively TRBD1 or TRBD2 (5 bases each). The V gene lost 4 bases and the J gene lost 4 bases, with 13 bases spanning the gap. CDR3 length: 14 residues. Germline CDR1 and CDR2: MNHNY and SVGAGI (reference sequence). The CDR3 DNA reads as TGTGCCAGCAGTTTGCCGGGACCTGGAGAGACCCAGTACTTC. Translation gives CASSLPGPGETQYF.

The chain employs TRBV7-3 and TRBJ1-1; D remains ambiguous. The CDR3 spans 11 residues. In germline, CDR1 is SGHTA, CDR2 FQGTGA. V lost 5 bases and J lost 4, with 5 bases in between. CDR3 amino acids: CASSRFTEAFF. Written as DNA, the CDR3 is TGTGCCAGCAGCCGATTCACTGAAGCTTTCTTT.

V and J are TRBV4-1 and TRBJ2-2, with D unclear. Germline values: CDR1 MGHRA, CDR2 YSYEKL. This CDR3 region has 13 residues. V lost 3 bases and J lost 2, with 4 bases in between. CDR3 residues: CASSQTNTGELFF. The DNA for the CDR3 is TGCGCCAGCAGCCAGACCAACACCGGGGAGCTGTTTTTT.

This sequence joins TRBV6-5 and TRBJ1-3; D uncertain. The CDR3 contains 13 residues. V lost 0 bases, J lost 4 bases, and 4 bases lay in between. Germline lookup yields CDR1 MNHEY and CDR2 SVGAGI. CDR3 sequence (DNA): TGTGCCAGCAGTTACTCGACGGGAAACACCATATATTTT. Its translation: CASSYSTGNTIYF.

V and J are TRBV2 and TRBJ2-7; D tentatively fits TRBD1 or TRBD2 (5 bases each). The germline V gene has CDR1 SNHLY and CDR2 FYNNEI. V lost 6 bases, J lost 3 bases, and 18 bases lay in between. The CDR3 loop spans 15 amino acids. The CDR3 protein is CASRIGESLLYEQYF. CDR3 coding DNA: TGTGCCAGCAGGATAGGGGAGAGCCTTCTCTACGAGCAGTACTTC.